This TCR beta chain comes out of a study of blood T cell repertoires in COVID-19. Study-level background: The cDNA or gDNA used as material had been derived from T cells, B-cell-depleted T cells, or PBMCs.

Germline V lookup: CDR1 SGHTA, CDR2 FQGTGA. V dropped 1 base and J dropped 3 bases, with 7 bases sitting between them. This CDR3 comprises 15 residues. Produced via immunoSEQ multiplex PCR; TCRdb's table is partial and in-frame only. The sample holds about 220,000 clones; approximately 82% are singletons and the top ten take around 3.5%. The chain carries TRBV7-3 and TRBJ2-6; possibly TRBD2 for D (5 bases). This receptor was taken from an elderly woman with acute or convalescent COVID-19. Sequenced sample: peripheral blood. The CDR3 DNA is TGTGCCAGCAGCTTAAGCGCGGGTGGGGCCAACGTCCTGACTTTC. Translation: CASSLSAGGANVLTF.